The 23 T cell receptor beta chains below all came from one sample that was sequenced in a study of blood T cell repertoires in COVID-19. Assay used: immunoSEQ multiplex PCR; TCRdb lists only in-frame clones, some missing. The sample lists some 65,000 clones; around 86% were seen once. Material for sequencing was peripheral blood. These TCRs come from a man aged 35 to 55 with COVID-19, enrolled during active disease.

This chain links TRBV28 with TRBJ1-6, with 7 bases identical to TRBD1. V lost 3 bases and J lost 14; bases outside the gene matches: 19. Germline CDR1 MDHEN, CDR2 SYDVKM. There are 17 residues in the CDR3. The CDR3 nucleotides read TGTGCCAGCAGTTTGGACAGGCTCACACTCTTTAATTCGGCCCTCCACTTT. Encoded protein: CASSLDRLTLFNSALHF.

The table lists this clone with a count of one. The chain carries TRBV19 and TRBJ1-2; TRBD1 matches 8 bases. Germline V gene sequence: CDR1 LNHDA, CDR2 SQIVND (reference sequence). This CDR3 region has 15 residues. With 1 base clipped from V and 7 bases from J, the junction kept 8 bases outside the gene matches. CDR3 bases: TGTGCCAGTAGTATAGGCCCCGGACAGGGTGGTGGCTACACCTTC. This gives the protein CASSIGPGQGGGYTF.

This chain links TRBV5-4 with TRBJ1-2; 8 bases line up with TRBD1. V shed 1 base and J 8 bases; nucleotides not matched to a gene: 4. Germline loops: CDR1 SGHNT, CDR2 YYREEE (reference sequence). The CDR3 is 13 amino acids. CDR3 loop: CASSLTGGGGYTF. DNA for the CDR3: TGTGCCAGCAGCTTGACAGGGGGAGGCGGCTACACCTTC.

The chain uses TRBV4-2 and TRBJ2-1; D unresolved. The V gene's germline CDR1 is LGHNA and CDR2 YNFKEQ. The CDR3 sequence is 14 residues long. V shed 2 bases and J shed 0 bases, with 5 bases lying between them. The CDR3 spells CASSQSGSYNEQFF. The DNA of the CDR3 is TGTGCCAGCAGCCAATCGGGCTCCTACAATGAGCAGTTCTTC.

This clone was counted a single time. A junction boundary mismatches the germline segment, possibly from a read error. This sequence joins TRBV7-9 and TRBJ2-4, with 7 bases matching TRBD1. Germline V gene sequence: CDR1 SEHNR, CDR2 FQNEAQ (reference sequence). The CDR3 covers 14 residues. Here the CDR3 DNA reads TGTGCCAGCAGCCCCGACAGGGCCAGAAACATTCAGTACTTC. Amino acids: CASSPDRARNIQYF.

The chain links TRBV2 to TRBJ2-5; D is uncertain. CDR1 is SNHLY, CDR2 FYNNEI, per germline. V lost 6 bases to trimming and J lost 7 bases, with 15 bases between them. This CDR3 is built from 13 residues. The chain's CDR3 is CASRAQVVGTQYF. The CDR3 DNA reads as TGTGCCAGCAGGGCCCAGGTCGTCGGGACCCAGTACTTC.

The gene calls are TRBV11-1 and TRBJ2-1; D remains unclear. CDR1 SGHAT and CDR2 FQDESV come from the germline V gene (reference sequence). V was shortened by 3 bases and J by 4 bases, with 10 bases between the two germline ends. The CDR3 covers 14 residues. CDR3 in amino acids: CASSFRVAYNEQFF. CDR3 coding DNA: TGTGCCAGCAGCTTCCGGGTGGCGTACAATGAGCAGTTCTTC.

The chain employs TRBV15 and TRBJ2-3, with 9 bases matching TRBD2. The V gene's germline CDR1 is LNHNV and CDR2 YYDKDF (reference sequence). Unmatched junction bases numbered 18, after V lost 0 bases and J lost 2 bases. This CDR3 spans 21 amino acids. The CDR3 protein is CATSRDWAGGTLIGITDTQYF. The CDR3, as DNA: TGTGCCACCAGCAGAGATTGGGCGGGGGGGACCCTCATAGGAATCACAGATACGCAGTATTTT. The whole variable domain, remainder taken from reference TRBV15 and TRBJ2-3, is DAMVIQNPRYQVTQFGKPVTLSCSQTLNHNVMYWYQQKSSQAPKLLFHYYDKDFNNEADTPDNFQSRRPNTSFCFLDIRSPGLGDTAMYLCATSRDWAGGTLIGITDTQYFGPGTRLTVL.

The chain recombines TRBV28 with TRBJ1-2; 9 bases match TRBD1. CDR1 is MDHEN and CDR2 is SYDVKM in the germline V gene. Trimming took 7 bases from V and 8 from J; bases not matched to a gene: 11. There are 14 residues in the CDR3. In DNA, the CDR3 is TGTGCCAGCAATTCGGGACAGGGCCTTGGAGGCTACACCTTC. Its translation is CASNSGQGLGGYTF.

The chain links TRBV6-5 to TRBJ2-4; 8 bases agree with TRBD1. This CDR3 has 14 amino acids. V trimming: 6 bases; J trimming: 6 bases; junction bases outside the gene matches: 7. The V gene's germline CDR1 is MNHEY and CDR2 SVGAGI. The CDR3 reads CASSRQGTGNIQYF. The CDR3 DNA sequence: TGTGCCAGCAGCAGACAGGGGACGGGAAACATTCAGTACTTC.

V and J are TRBV2 and TRBJ2-1; 8 bases are a match to TRBD2. Germline V gene lookup returns CDR1 SNHLY and CDR2 FYNNEI. Germline trimming cut 8 bases from V and 2 bases from J; bases unmatched to any gene: 8. This CDR3 is 15 amino acids long. CDR3 DNA sequence: TGTGCCAGCGGTCGAGACGGGGGGGCCTACAATGAGCAGTTCTTC. Amino acids: CASGRDGGAYNEQFF. The variable domain in full, completed from reference TRBV2 and TRBJ2-1, reads EPEVTQTPSHQVTQMGQEVILRCVPISNHLYFYWYRQILGQKVEFLVSFYNNEISEKSEIFDDQFSVERPDGSNFTLKIRSTKLEDSAMYFCASGRDGGAYNEQFFGPGTRLTVL.

The genes are TRBV5-4 and TRBJ1-4; D is possibly TRBD1 (5 bases). V was pared by 0 bases and J by 5 bases, with 14 bases between. In germline, CDR1 is SGHNT, CDR2 YYREEE (reference sequence). CDR3 length: 16 amino acids. The CDR3 nucleotides are TGTGCCAGCAGCTTGGTTTCTGGGGGGGGAAATGAAAAACTGTTTTTT. Translating it yields CASSLVSGGGNEKLFF. The full variable domain, in which reference TRBV5-4 and TRBJ1-4 provide the parts outside the CDR3, is ETGVTQSPTHLIKTRGQQVTLRCSSQSGHNTVSWYQQALGQGPQFIFQYYREEENGRGNFPPRFSGLQFPNYSSELNVNALELDDSALYLCASSLVSGGGNEKLFFGSGTQLSVL.

This clone occurred once. The chain has TRBV2 and TRBJ1-1, with D uncertain. The germline V and J ends were trimmed by 0 bases and 6 bases, with 11 bases remaining between them. CDR3 length: 14 amino acids. The germline gives CDR1 SNHLY, CDR2 FYNNEI. This chain's CDR3 is CASSEAIPGAEAFF. CDR3 DNA: TGTGCCAGCAGTGAAGCTATACCAGGCGCTGAAGCTTTCTTT.

The rearrangement links TRBV18 to TRBJ1-1, with a possible D match to TRBD1 (6 bases). The CDR3 is 14 residues long. Germline V gives CDR1 KGHSH, CDR2 LQKENI. Trimming shortened V by 3 bases and J by 3 bases, and 11 bases separated the two germline ends. The DNA for the CDR3 is TGTGCCAGCTCACCCGTCCCAGGGGACACTGAAGCTTTCTTT. The encoded protein is CASSPVPGDTEAFF.

The chain is built from TRBV7-2 and TRBJ2-5, with 9 bases aligning to TRBD1. This CDR3 is 16 amino acids long. CDR1 is SGHTA and CDR2 is FQGNSA in the germline V gene. J lost 3 bases, V lost 4 bases, and 9 bases had no gene match. The CDR3 region is CASSSPFGTGKETQYF. DNA of the CDR3: TGTGCCAGCAGCTCTCCCTTCGGGACAGGGAAAGAGACCCAGTACTTC.

In its sample, this clone was seen once. In DNA form, the CDR3 reads TGTGCCAGCAGTTTAGGGGGGGTCCAGTCTCGATCACCCCTCCACTTT. It encodes CASSLGGVQSRSPLHF. V is TRBV28 and J is TRBJ1-6; maybe TRBD1 (5 bases). The V and J ends lost 2 bases and 10 bases respectively, with 18 bases between them. The CDR3 is 16 amino acids. Germline assignment: CDR1 MDHEN and CDR2 SYDVKM.

V and J are TRBV28 and TRBJ1-5; 7 positions agree with TRBD1. Trimming cost V 5 bases and J 2 bases; bases outside gene matches: 18. This CDR3 comprises 19 residues. CDR1 MDHEN and CDR2 SYDVKM come from the germline V gene. Here the CDR3 reads CASSENLQGMGRGNQPQHF. The CDR3 DNA reads TGTGCCAGCAGTGAGAACCTACAGGGGATGGGTAGAGGCAATCAGCCCCAGCATTTT.

The chain uses TRBV3-1 (or the pseudogene TRBV3-2) and TRBJ2-5; 8 bases are a match to TRBD2. The CDR3 is made up of 15 amino acids. The trim removed 1 base at V and 1 base at J, leaving 2 bases unmatched. CDR1 and CDR2 (germline): LGHDT, YNNKEL (reference sequence). For the CDR3, the DNA is TGTGCCAGCAGCCAAGTACTAGCGGTCCAAGAGACCCAGTACTTC. This translates into CASSQVLAVQETQYF.

This chain joins TRBV6-2 or TRBV6-3 and TRBJ2-5; 15 bases map to TRBD2. Germline CDR1 MNHEY, CDR2 SVGEGT. With 7 bases clipped from V and 7 bases from J, the junction kept 7 bases outside the gene matches. The CDR3 covers 15 residues. Written as DNA, the CDR3 is TGTGCCAGCACCCCCGGGACTAGCGGGGGGAGGACCCAGTACTTC. Its translation: CASTPGTSGGRTQYF.

The V call is TRBV6-5, the J call TRBJ2-5; D perhaps matches TRBD1 (6 bases). Trimming left V 6 bases short and J 1 base short, with 12 bases between. The CDR3 is 14 residues long. Germline CDR1 is MNHEY and CDR2 is SVGAGI. The CDR3 DNA reads TGTGCCAGCAGGAACACAGGGACCCAAGAGACCCAGTACTTC. Its translation: CASRNTGTQETQYF.

The V and J genes are TRBV28 and TRBJ1-4; D not resolved. Trimming cost V 8 bases and J 4 bases, with 5 bases left between them. CDR1 is MDHEN, CDR2 SYDVKM, per germline. The CDR3 runs to 11 residues. In DNA form, the CDR3 reads TGTGCCAGCGGCAATAATGAAAAACTGTTTTTT. Its translation: CASGNNEKLFF.

The V and J genes are TRBV3-1 (or the pseudogene TRBV3-2) and TRBJ1-1, with 10 nucleotides matching TRBD1. This CDR3 is 15 amino acids long. V dropped 0 bases and J dropped 10; count of bases not matched to a gene: 8. CDR1 LGHDT and CDR2 YNNKEL come from the germline V gene (reference sequence). The CDR3 here is CASSQDRGTGARAFF. The CDR3 DNA follows: TGTGCCAGCAGCCAAGATAGAGGGACAGGGGCCAGAGCTTTCTTT.

This clone was counted a few times. CDR3 region: CASSITAGQGIGELFF. The CDR3 nucleotides read TGTGCCAGTAGTATTACCGCGGGACAGGGAATCGGGGAGCTGTTTTTT. The chain has TRBV19 and TRBJ2-2, with 9 bases identical to TRBD1. Germline CDR1 reads LNHDA; CDR2 reads SQIVND (reference sequence). The V and J ends lost 3 bases and 7 bases, in that order; junction bases with no gene match: 9. The CDR3 has 16 amino acids. The full variable domain, rest sourced from reference TRBV19 and TRBJ2-2, is DGGITQSPKYLFRKEGQNVTLSCEQNLNHDAMYWYRQDPGQGLRLIYYSQIVNDFQKGDIAEGYSVSREKKESFPLTVTSAQKNPTAFYLCASSITAGQGIGELFFGEGSRLTVL.